This TCR beta chain was found in a study of blood T cell repertoires in COVID-19. Across the whole study: Italy, Spain and the United States were the sources of the convalescent and acute COVID-19 samples. PBMCs, B-cell-depleted T cells, or T cells provided the cDNA or gDNA that made up the material.

Living in about two dozen US areas, the participants were between roughly 18 and 90 years of age. Assignment of participants to cohorts was predicated upon participant-reported clinical history. The germline V and J ends were trimmed by 0 bases and 2 bases, with 14 bases remaining between them. CDR1 and CDR2 (germline): GTSNPN, SVGIG (reference sequence). The CDR3 is 16 amino acids. Libraries were prepared by immunoSEQ multiplex PCR; TCRdb keeps only in-frame clonotypes and omits some of them. The repertoire consists of 150,000 to 200,000 clones, with 82% occurring once and the leading ten covering about 5.5%.

The chain links TRBV30 to TRBJ2-1, with a tentative D call TRBD2 (6 bases). The specimen was PBMCs or T cells enriched from blood (not recorded which). This clonotype was obtained from an older woman with acute COVID-19. The CDR3 coding sequence is TGTGCCTGGAGTGTAGCCTTGGCGGGGCCCTACAATGAGCAGTTCTTC. As protein: CAWSVALAGPYNEQFF. Full variable domain (missing parts from reference TRBV30 and TRBJ2-1): SQTIHQWPATLVQPVGSPLSLECTVEGTSNPNLYWYRQAAGRGLQLLFYSVGIGQISSEVPQNLSASRPQDRQFILSSKKLLLSDSGFYLCAWSVALAGPYNEQFFGPGTRLTVL.